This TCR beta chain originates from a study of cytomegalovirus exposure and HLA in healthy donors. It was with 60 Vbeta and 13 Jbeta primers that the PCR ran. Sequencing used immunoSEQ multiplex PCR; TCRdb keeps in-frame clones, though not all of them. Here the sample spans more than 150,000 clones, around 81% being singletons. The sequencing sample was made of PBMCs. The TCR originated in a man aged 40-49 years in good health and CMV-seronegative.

CDR3 sequence (DNA): TGTGCCAGCAGTTTAGGACAGGGGATGGCCGGGGAGCTGTTTTTT. Translated: CASSLGQGMAGELFF. The chain couples TRBV25-1 to TRBJ2-2, with 9 bases aligning to TRBD1. This CDR3 comprises 15 residues. V was pared by 5 bases and J by 6 bases, with 7 bases of the junction left unmatched. CDR1 is MGHDK and CDR2 is SYGVNS in the germline V gene.